The 2 T cell receptor beta chains below come from one sample, sequenced in a study of blood T cells in healthy people across ages. The authors ran a second PCR of 7 to 11 cycles using a sample-barcoded 5' primer and a J-beta primer mix. TCRdb analysed the 5' RACE reads with MiXCR anew, one entry per CDR3 protein. The data contain nearly 1 million distinct CDR3 sequences, around 54% of them singletons. Sequences were obtained from blood. Receptors were obtained from a woman in her sixties in good health.

The chain carries TRBV2 and TRBJ2-4; D assignment may be TRBD1 or TRBD2 (7 bases each). TRBJ2-5 matches the DNA end more closely, so the J call is doubtful. The CDR3 runs 14 residues. Germline V lookup: CDR1 SNHLY, CDR2 FYNNEI. In DNA form, the CDR3 reads TGTGCCAGCAAGGAAGGGAGGGGGCCAGAGACCCAGTACTTC. It codes for CASKEGRGPETQYF.

This chain links TRBV29-1 with TRBJ2-7; 8 bases match TRBD1. The CDR3 runs to 10 residues. Germline values: CDR1 SQVTM, CDR2 ANQGSEA. The trim removed 7 bases at V and 5 bases at J, leaving 1 base unmatched. Written as DNA, the CDR3 is TGCAGCGGCAGGGGGCACGAGCAGTACTTC. Amino acid sequence: CSGRGHEQYF.